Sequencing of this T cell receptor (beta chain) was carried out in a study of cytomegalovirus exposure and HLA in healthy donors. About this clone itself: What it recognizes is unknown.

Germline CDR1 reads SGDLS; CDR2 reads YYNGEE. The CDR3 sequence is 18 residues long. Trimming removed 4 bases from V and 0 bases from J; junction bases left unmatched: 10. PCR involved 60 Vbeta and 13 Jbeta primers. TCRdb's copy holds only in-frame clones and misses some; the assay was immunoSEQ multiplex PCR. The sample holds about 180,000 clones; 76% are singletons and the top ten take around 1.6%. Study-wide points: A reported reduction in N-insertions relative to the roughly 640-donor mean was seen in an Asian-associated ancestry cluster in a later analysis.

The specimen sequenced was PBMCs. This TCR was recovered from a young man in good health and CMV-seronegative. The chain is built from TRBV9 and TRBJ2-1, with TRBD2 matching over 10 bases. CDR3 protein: CASSPLPSGGSSYNEQFF. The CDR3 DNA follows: TGTGCCAGCAGCCCGCTACCTAGCGGGGGCAGCTCCTACAATGAGCAGTTCTTC.